The 32 T cell receptor beta chains below all came from one sample that was sequenced in a study of post-analysis software for immune sequencing data. Every TCR beta cDNA library bore unique molecular identifiers. Via MiXCR, TCRdb re-called the PCR reads, giving one row per CDR3 protein. The repertoire consists of roughly 600,000 distinct CDR3 sequences, with 40% to 50% occurring once and the leading ten covering 1.5% to 2%. Study conclusions and caveats: Elevated frequency relative to controls characterized roughly 5 TRBV segments in patients, TRBV5-6, TRBV5-1 and TRBV20-1 among them.

No antigen is known for these receptors. Specimen: blood. The receptors originated from a girl aged 5-17 years with multiple sclerosis.

The chain uses TRBV7-9 and TRBJ2-5; unclear D gene. The DNA end is a closer match to TRBJ2-7, so the J assignment may be wrong. CDR1 SEHNR and CDR2 FQNEAQ come from the germline V gene (reference sequence). This CDR3 spans 13 amino acids. CDR3 in amino acids: CASSRASRPEQYF. The CDR3 nucleotides read TGTGCCAGCAGCCGTGCATCCCGTCCCGAGCAGTACTTC.

The chain joins TRBV5-1 to TRBJ1-4; D is possibly TRBD1 (5 bases). V was shortened by 4 bases and J by 0 bases, with 19 bases between the two germline ends. CDR1 SGHRS and CDR2 YFSETQ come from the germline V gene. The CDR3 length is 18 residues. The CDR3 sequence is CASSPYGGTEATNEKLFF. The CDR3 DNA follows: TGCGCCAGCAGCCCGTACGGGGGAACAGAGGCAACTAATGAAAAACTGTTTTTT.

CDR3 sequence (DNA): TGTGCCAGCACAAGCCCGACAGGGGGCCGGAACGAGCAGTACTTC. Its protein is CASTSPTGGRNEQYF. This rearrangement joins TRBV6-6 to TRBJ2-5, with 10 positions matching TRBD1. The better agreement between TRBJ2-7 and the DNA end casts doubt on the J call. The CDR3 totals 15 residues. Germline CDR1 is MNHNY and CDR2 is SVGAGI (reference sequence).

This clonotype has only a few counts. V is TRBV9 and J is TRBJ2-1; 12 bases agree with TRBD2. Germline CDR1 SGDLS, CDR2 YYNGEE. J gave up 2 bases and V 3 bases, and 3 bases lay outside the gene matches. The CDR3 is made up of 16 amino acids. The CDR3 sequence is CASSDSSGGAYNEQFF. The CDR3 nucleotides read TGTGCCAGCAGCGATTCTAGCGGGGGGGCCTACAATGAGCAGTTCTTC.

The chain couples TRBV12-3 or TRBV12-4 to TRBJ1-2; D possibly corresponds to TRBD1 (5 bases). The CDR3 loop spans 14 amino acids. V lost 5 bases and J lost 10, with 20 bases in between. The CDR3 DNA follows: TGTGCCAGCAGTAAAGGGCCTGCGGGGCAACTCTACACCTTC. Translation: CASSKGPAGQLYTF.

J is TRBJ1-1 and V is TRBV12-3 or TRBV12-4; D unresolved. The CDR3 is made up of 15 amino acids. Trimming removed 0 bases at V and 1 base at J, with 9 bases between. The CDR3 DNA sequence: TGTGCCAGCAGTTTAGCCTCGACGGGGAACACTGAAGCTTTCTTT. Its translation is CASSLASTGNTEAFF.

This clonotype was observed a few times. This chain uses TRBV29-1 with TRBJ1-1; D gene unclear. Germline V gene sequence: CDR1 SQVTM, CDR2 ANQGSEA. V was clipped by 3 bases and J by 0 bases, with 8 bases between them. CDR3 size: 13 residues. The CDR3 nucleotides are TGCAGCGTTGATAGAGGGCTGAACACTGAAGCTTTCTTT. Translated, it gives CSVDRGLNTEAFF.

This clonotype was counted a few times. The V call is TRBV12-3 or TRBV12-4, the J call TRBJ2-7; TRBD1 matches 9 bases. V lost 5 bases, J lost 10 bases, and 12 bases stayed unmatched. This CDR3 is built from 14 residues. The CDR3 bases are TGTGCCAGCAGTCGGGGACAGGGAGTTGTCCCCCAGTACTTC. Translating gives CASSRGQGVVPQYF.

The rearrangement joins TRBV7-3 to TRBJ2-5; no clear D. CDR1 and CDR2 from the germline V gene are SGHTA and FQGTGA. This CDR3 spans 13 amino acids. Trimming cost V 8 bases and J 1 base, with 11 bases left between them. The CDR3 is CASRRVGQETQYF. The DNA for the CDR3 is TGTGCCAGCCGCCGTGTGGGCCAAGAGACCCAGTACTTC.

The rearrangement uses TRBV20-1 and TRBJ2-5, with D perhaps given as TRBD1 or TRBD2 (5 bases each). Germline assignment: CDR1 DFQATT and CDR2 SNEGSKA (reference sequence). Trimming removed 6 bases at V and 5 bases at J, with 10 bases between. The CDR3 contains 11 residues. In DNA, the CDR3 is TGCAGTGCCACGTGGGGGGAGACCCAGTACTTC. Protein product: CSATWGETQYF.

This chain links TRBV5-1 with TRBJ1-2, with D unresolved. The CDR3 is 12 residues long. V shed 0 bases and J shed 13 bases, with 13 bases lying between them. CDR1 is SGHRS and CDR2 is YFSETQ in the germline V gene. CDR3 nucleotides: TGCGCCAGCAGCTTGGACGGCCCGGAAGGCACCTTC. Translated: CASSLDGPEGTF.

This chain joins TRBV5-1 and TRBJ2-1; 8 bases align to TRBD1. J was trimmed by 7 bases and V by 4 bases; bases with no gene match: 10. This CDR3 has 15 amino acids. Germline V CDR1 and CDR2: SGHRS, YFSETQ. CDR3 in DNA: TGCGCCAGCAGCGCCATCCAGGGGGCTTTTAATGAGCAGTTCTTC. Translated, it gives CASSAIQGAFNEQFF.

The CDR3 DNA is TGCAGTACTGGACTAGCGGGAGGGCAAGAGACCCAGTACTTC. As protein: CSTGLAGGQETQYF. This chain links TRBV20-1 with TRBJ2-5; the match to TRBD2 covers 15 bases. The CDR3 runs to 14 residues. CDR1 and CDR2 from the germline V gene are DFQATT and SNEGSKA (reference sequence). The ends lost 8 bases at V and 2 bases at J; junction bases unmatched: 3.

The V and J genes are TRBV9 and TRBJ2-1; TRBD2 aligns across 12 bases. CDR1 is SGDLS, CDR2 YYNGEE, per germline. The trim removed 1 base at V and 6 bases at J, leaving 2 bases unmatched. The CDR3 length is 15 residues. The CDR3 sequence: CASSVLAGGFNEQFF. The CDR3, as DNA: TGTGCCAGCAGCGTACTAGCGGGAGGGTTCAATGAGCAGTTCTTC.

The gene calls are TRBV7-9 and TRBJ2-1, with D hard to call. This CDR3 spans 13 amino acids. The germline gives CDR1 SEHNR, CDR2 FQNEAQ (reference sequence). V lost 6 bases and J 5 bases, leaving 11 bases between the germline ends. The CDR3 reads CASRLSVHNEQFF. Here the CDR3 DNA reads TGTGCCAGCAGGTTGAGTGTTCACAATGAGCAGTTCTTC.

This clonotype was counted a single time. The genes are TRBV20-1 and TRBJ2-7; D perhaps matches TRBD2 (6 bases). The CDR3 has 16 residues. V shed 1 base and J shed 4 bases, with 20 bases lying between them. Germline V gene lookup returns CDR1 DFQATT and CDR2 SNEGSKA (reference sequence). CDR3 region: CSARGPSGLGFYEQYF. The CDR3 nucleotides read TGCAGTGCTAGAGGGCCGTCGGGACTCGGATTTTACGAGCAGTACTTC.

This chain joins TRBV10-3 and TRBJ2-7; 10 bases line up with TRBD1. The V gene end was trimmed by 0 bases and the J gene end by 2 bases; junction bases not matched to a gene: 4. Germline V CDR1 and CDR2: ENHRY, SYGVKD. This CDR3 contains 16 residues. The CDR3 loop reads CAISESGDRGTYEQYF. As DNA, the CDR3 is TGTGCCATCAGTGAGTCGGGGGACAGGGGAACCTACGAGCAGTACTTC.

This clonotype was seen many times. The rearrangement links TRBV25-1 to TRBJ2-7; D might be TRBD2 (6 bases). This CDR3 has 14 residues. V was trimmed by 6 bases and J by 2 bases, leaving 14 bases between them. CDR1 is MGHDK, CDR2 SYGVNS, per germline. As DNA, the CDR3 is TGTGCCAGCAGCCGTGAGGAGGGAGCCTACGAGCAGTACTTC. It codes for CASSREEGAYEQYF.

The J gene is TRBJ2-3, the V gene TRBV20-1; TRBD2 agrees at 8 bases. The V gene end was trimmed by 0 bases and the J gene end by 2 bases; junction bases not matched to a gene: 4. CDR1 and CDR2 from the germline V gene are DFQATT and SNEGSKA (reference sequence). The CDR3 is 15 residues long. The CDR3 nucleotides read TGCAGTGCTAGAGATTTTAGCGGGATCACAGATACGCAGTATTTT. This encodes CSARDFSGITDTQYF.

V gene TRBV5-5 combines with J gene TRBJ1-2, with 7 bases matching TRBD1. This CDR3 region has 15 residues. V gave up 0 bases and J gave up 2 bases; unmatched junction bases: 4. Germline CDR1 is SGHKS and CDR2 is YYEKEE (reference sequence). The CDR3 region has the DNA TGTGCCAGCAGCTTGGAAGGGACAGCCAACTATGGCTACACCTTC. This encodes CASSLEGTANYGYTF.

The gene calls are TRBV4-2 and TRBJ2-5; 12 bases line up with TRBD1. Germline V gene data show CDR1 as LGHNA and CDR2 as YNFKEQ. The CDR3 covers 17 residues. The V gene end was trimmed by 0 bases and the J gene end by 4 bases; junction bases not matched to a gene: 6. CDR3 amino acids: CASSQDPGQGAGETQYF. The CDR3 DNA is TGTGCCAGCAGCCAAGACCCGGGACAGGGGGCGGGAGAGACCCAGTACTTC.

Comment on this clonotype: The germline gene is not matched at one end of the junction; a read error may be the cause. The chain couples TRBV6-2 or TRBV6-3 to TRBJ2-7; D gene uncertain. Germline V gives CDR1 MNHEY, CDR2 SVGEGT. The CDR3 length is 13 residues. The CDR3 DNA reads TGTGCCAGTAGTTACTCGGAGAAGTCGGGGCAGTACTTC. Encoded protein: CASSYSEKSGQYF.

This clonotype occurred a few times. The chain couples TRBV10-3 to TRBJ1-6, with D perhaps TRBD1 (6 bases). Germline CDR1 and CDR2: ENHRY and SYGVKD. The CDR3 has 15 residues. The V end lost 0 bases, the J end lost 10 bases, and 13 bases lay between the germline ends. The CDR3 loop reads CAISESGRGGSPLHF. DNA for the CDR3: TGTGCCATCAGTGAGTCAGGCAGGGGAGGATCACCCCTCCACTTT.

The gene calls are TRBV12-3 or TRBV12-4 and TRBJ1-5; D not resolved. V was shortened by 5 bases and J by 5 bases, with 13 bases between the two germline ends. This CDR3 has 14 amino acids. The CDR3 region is CASSRRLEHQPQHF. CDR3 DNA: TGTGCCAGCAGTCGGCGACTGGAACATCAGCCCCAGCATTTT.

The rearrangement joins TRBV5-4 to TRBJ2-2; D unclear. The V and J ends lost 2 bases and 3 bases respectively, with 2 bases between them. This CDR3 comprises 12 residues. CDR1 is SGHNT, CDR2 YYREEE, per germline (reference sequence). The CDR3 DNA sequence: TGTGCCAGCAGCTTTGACACCGGGGAGCTGTTTTTT. This gives the protein CASSFDTGELFF.

This chain joins TRBV5-1 and TRBJ2-1; TRBD2 agrees at 11 bases. Trimming cost V 3 bases and J 7 bases; bases outside gene matches: 9. Germline V gene sequence: CDR1 SGHRS, CDR2 YFSETQ. The CDR3 consists of 16 residues. For the CDR3, the DNA is TGCGCCAGCAGCTCCGGGACTAGCGGTTTTTGGAATGAGCAGTTCTTC. It codes for CASSSGTSGFWNEQFF.

The chain links TRBV20-1 to TRBJ1-5, with D possibly TRBD1 on 6 matching bases. CDR1 is DFQATT, CDR2 SNEGSKA, per germline (reference sequence). The ends were cut back, 3 bases at V and 1 base at J, with 25 bases in the middle. CDR3 length: 19 amino acids. CDR3 loop: CSASYAAQGIRASNQPQHF. As DNA, the CDR3 is TGCAGTGCTAGCTACGCGGCACAGGGCATCAGGGCAAGCAATCAGCCCCAGCATTTT.

There are a few counts of this clonotype. The gene calls are TRBV5-1 and TRBJ1-1; unclear D gene. The V and J ends lost 5 bases and 4 bases respectively, with 18 bases between them. CDR1 is SGHRS and CDR2 is YFSETQ in the germline V gene. The CDR3 extends over 15 amino acids. CDR3 region: CASRTSGGPFTEAFF. The CDR3 DNA reads as TGCGCCAGCAGAACCTCAGGTGGACCCTTCACTGAAGCTTTCTTT. Full variable domain (missing parts from reference TRBV5-1 and TRBJ1-1): KAGVTQTPRYLIKTRGQQVTLSCSPISGHRSVSWYQQTPGQGLQFLFEYFSETQRNKGNFPGRFSGRQFSNSRSEMNVSTLELGDSALYLCASRTSGGPFTEAFFGQGTRLTVV.

The chain couples TRBV25-1 to TRBJ1-1, with a tentative D call TRBD1 (6 bases). The germline V gene encodes CDR1 MGHDK and CDR2 SYGVNS. The CDR3 totals 16 residues. V gave up 1 base and J gave up 0 bases, with 12 bases separating them. The chain's CDR3 is CASSESTGGLNTEAFF. For the CDR3, the DNA is TGTGCCAGCAGTGAATCGACAGGAGGATTGAACACTGAAGCTTTCTTT.

This clonotype showed up just a few times. V gene TRBV20-1 combines with J gene TRBJ2-1; perhaps TRBD1 as D (5 bases). The germline V gene encodes CDR1 DFQATT and CDR2 SNEGSKA (reference sequence). V was clipped by 6 bases and J by 0 bases, with 18 bases between them. CDR3 length: 16 residues. The CDR3 loop is CSASARTTSSYNEQFF. Here the CDR3 DNA reads TGCAGTGCCTCAGCGAGGACAACGAGCTCCTACAATGAGCAGTTCTTC.

This clonotype appeared a few times. The gene calls are TRBV12-3 or TRBV12-4 and TRBJ2-1; 7 bases agree with TRBD1. The ends lost 4 bases at V and 11 bases at J; junction bases unmatched: 5. The CDR3 sequence is 12 residues long. This CDR3 is CASSSAGGKQFF. The CDR3 DNA sequence: TGTGCCAGCAGTTCCGCAGGGGGTAAGCAGTTCTTC.

The chain joins TRBV12-3 or TRBV12-4 to TRBJ1-2; D gene uncertain. V dropped 5 bases and J dropped 2 bases, with 9 bases sitting between them. The CDR3 sequence is 13 residues long. This CDR3 is CASSPTQNYGYTF. The CDR3 coding sequence is TGTGCCAGCAGTCCGACACAAAACTATGGCTACACCTTC.